Shown below are 26 T cell receptor beta chains from a single sample sequenced in a study of molecular identifiers for immune sequencing clone quantification. MiXCR, run by TCRdb on the PCR reads, gives a single entry per CDR3 protein. Of over 600,000 distinct CDR3 sequences in the sample, 15% to 20% were seen once. Material: naive CD8+ T cells from blood, with Jurkat cell RNA spiked in. Sample subset: FACS-sorted CD8+CD4-CCR7+CD45RA+ naive T cells. Every receptor here comes from a human donor in good health. Some libraries in this study had Jurkat cell RNA spiked in.

The chain uses TRBV7-3 and TRBJ2-7; D perhaps matches TRBD2 (5 bases). V dropped 1 base and J dropped 0 bases, with 10 bases sitting between them. This CDR3 contains 15 residues. CDR1 SGHTA and CDR2 FQGTGA come from the germline V gene. The CDR3 spells CASSLSPGSSYEQYF. The CDR3 nucleotides read TGTGCCAGCAGCTTAAGCCCGGGAAGCTCCTACGAGCAGTACTTC. Complete variable domain (other parts from reference TRBV7-3 and TRBJ2-7): GAGVSQTPSNKVTEKGKYVELRCDPISGHTALYWYRQSLGQGPEFLIYFQGTGAADDSGLPNDRFFAVRPEGSVSTLKIQRTERGDSAVYLCASSLSPGSSYEQYFGPGTRLTVT.

On this clonotype: A much larger clone lies a single base off, so this may be a read error. The J gene is TRBJ2-7, the V gene TRBV6-5; D is unclear. CDR3 size: 14 residues. Germline CDR1 MNHEY, CDR2 SVGAGI. The CDR3 is CASSYSIQSYGQYF. The DNA for the CDR3 is TGTGCCAGCAGTTACTCGATACAGTCCTACGGGCAGTACTTC.

Concerning this clonotype itself: A much larger clone differs from this one at a single base, so this may be a read error. The CDR3 does not close with the conserved phenylalanine or tryptophan, likely indicating a read error. The rearrangement uses TRBV4-2 and TRBJ1-5, with D unclear. The CDR3 has 14 residues. Germline CDR1 and CDR2: LGHNA and YNFKEQ. V shed 1 base and J shed 0 bases, with 4 bases lying between them. The DNA of the CDR3 is TGTGCCAGCAGCCAAGGTGGTAGCAATCAGCCCCAGCATCTT. Its translation is CASSQGGSNQPQHL.

This clonotype was counted at least ten times. This rearrangement joins TRBV4-1 to TRBJ2-1; 7 bases match TRBD2. The CDR3 contains 16 residues. Germline CDR1 is MGHRA and CDR2 is YSYEKL. With 4 bases clipped from V and 0 bases from J, the junction kept 6 bases outside the gene matches. As DNA, the CDR3 is TGCGCCAGCAGCCCGGACCTAGCGGACTCCTACAATGAGCAGTTCTTC. This gives the protein CASSPDLADSYNEQFF.

There are many counts of this clonotype. The chain recombines TRBV27 with TRBJ2-3; D remains unclear. Germline CDR1 and CDR2: MNHEY and SMNVEV (reference sequence). The CDR3 consists of 14 residues. Trimming removed 0 bases from V and 6 bases from J, with 10 bases in between. CDR3 sequence: CASSLSPKQDTQYF. The CDR3, as DNA: TGTGCCAGCAGTTTATCGCCCAAGCAGGATACGCAGTATTTT.

This clonotype has ten or more counts. The J gene is TRBJ2-3, the V gene TRBV4-1; 12 positions agree with TRBD2. The CDR3 covers 18 residues. V shed 0 bases, J shed 3 bases, and the junction held 7 bases outside the gene matches. Germline lookup yields CDR1 MGHRA and CDR2 YSYEKL. The CDR3 sequence is CASSQDPWTSGATDTQYF. Written as DNA, the CDR3 is TGCGCCAGCAGCCAAGATCCTTGGACTAGCGGGGCAACAGATACGCAGTATTTT.

As to this clonotype: This could be a read error, since a much larger clone is one nucleotide away. This chain joins TRBV7-3 and TRBJ2-3; 12 nucleotides line up with TRBD2. CDR1 and CDR2 from the germline V gene are SGHTA and FQGTGA. V trimming: 7 bases; J trimming: 0 bases; junction bases outside the gene matches: 17. The CDR3 consists of 20 residues. This chain's CDR3 is CASNMGPELAGGPSTDTQYF. CDR3 DNA sequence: TGTGCCAGCAACATGGGTCCGGAGCTAGCGGGAGGGCCAAGCACAGATACGCAGTATTTT.

This clonotype was seen repeatedly, ten times or more. The chain has TRBV19 and TRBJ1-5; D is ambiguous. Trimming took 3 bases from V and 9 from J, leaving 18 bases between them. The germline V gene has CDR1 LNHDA and CDR2 SQIVND (reference sequence). The CDR3 length is 15 residues. CDR3 residues: CASSIGTRSAGPQHF. DNA for the CDR3: TGTGCCAGTAGTATCGGAACAAGGTCTGCGGGGCCCCAGCATTTT.

This clonotype turned up a few times. V usage is TRBV27 and J usage is TRBJ2-3; TRBD1 might be the D (5 bases). Germline V gene sequence: CDR1 MNHEY, CDR2 SMNVEV (reference sequence). The V end was cut by 0 bases, the J end by 6 bases, with 16 bases between. This CDR3 is built from 16 residues. The CDR3 here is CASSLSVQGYYDTQYF. The CDR3 DNA follows: TGTGCCAGCAGTTTATCGGTCCAGGGATATTATGATACGCAGTATTTT.

A few counts support this clonotype. A read error is possible here, since a much larger clone lies one base away. The CDR3 carries no conserved terminal phenylalanine or tryptophan, so it likely arises from a read error. The CDR3 loop is CASSMSGRGTGELFL. CDR3 bases: TGTGCCAGCAGCATGAGCGGGAGAGGGACCGGGGAGCTGTTTCTT. The gene calls are TRBV7-9 and TRBJ2-2; 8 bases agree with TRBD2. Unmatched junction bases numbered 7, after V lost 5 bases and J lost 5 bases. The CDR3 sequence is 15 residues long. In germline, CDR1 is SEHNR, CDR2 FQNEAQ (reference sequence).

The V gene is TRBV4-1, the J gene TRBJ2-1; D is perhaps TRBD1 or TRBD2 (5 bases each). The CDR3 is 15 residues long. Germline V gene lookup returns CDR1 MGHRA and CDR2 YSYEKL. The V end lost 2 bases, the J end lost 3 bases, and 11 bases lay between the germline ends. CDR3 loop: CASSQTRDVYNEQFF. The CDR3 region has the DNA TGCGCCAGCAGCCAAACCCGGGACGTCTACAATGAGCAGTTCTTC.

This clonotype was detected a few times. This chain connects TRBV5-6 to TRBJ1-1, with no clear D. The CDR3 contains 12 residues. V was pared by 2 bases and J by 7 bases, with 9 bases between. Germline-derived CDR1 and CDR2 are SGHDT and YYEEEE. This CDR3 is CASSFGEGEAFF. The CDR3 coding sequence is TGTGCCAGCAGCTTCGGGGAGGGTGAAGCTTTCTTT.

At least ten counts were recorded for this clonotype. The chain is built from TRBV6-5 and TRBJ2-7; D may be TRBD1 (5 bases). The CDR3 runs to 14 residues. V lost 2 bases, J lost 4 bases, and 12 bases lay in between. CDR1 and CDR2 (germline): MNHEY, SVGAGI. The CDR3 DNA reads as TGTGCCAGCAGTTACGATAGGGGCGATTACGAGCAGTACTTC. It codes for CASSYDRGDYEQYF.

There are many counts of this clonotype. The chain links TRBV20-1 to TRBJ2-7; D is possibly TRBD1 (5 bases). CDR3 size: 13 residues. Trimming took 3 bases from V and 0 from J, leaving 9 bases between them. Per the germline V gene, CDR1 is DFQATT and CDR2 is SNEGSKA (reference sequence). DNA for the CDR3: TGCAGTGCTAGGTTAGGGGTCTCCTACGAGCAGTACTTC. Translation gives CSARLGVSYEQYF.

The sample holds one count of this clonotype. Possible read error: a much larger clone is one base away. The chain combines TRBV19 with TRBJ1-5; 7 bases fit TRBD1. The CDR3 is made up of 19 amino acids. From germline, CDR1 is LNHDA and CDR2 SQIVND (reference sequence). The CDR3: CVSSAPPGTADRLVQPQHF. The CDR3 DNA reads as TGTGTCAGTAGTGCTCCCCCCGGGACAGCCGATCGATTGGTACAGCCCCAGCATTTT.

In this sample, this clonotype turned up a few times. This rearrangement joins TRBV9 to TRBJ1-3, with TRBD1 as a possible D gene (5 bases). The V end was cut by 4 bases, the J end by 0 bases, with 17 bases between. Germline-derived CDR1 and CDR2 are SGDLS and YYNGEE. The CDR3 totals 17 residues. The CDR3 DNA follows: TGTGCCAGCAGCCCTTCCAGGGACCTTAGCTCTGGAAACACCATATATTTT. Its translation: CASSPSRDLSSGNTIYF.

With respect to this clonotype: A much larger clone is a single base away; this may be a read error. This CDR3 is missing its conserved last phenylalanine or tryptophan, likely due to a read error. V gene TRBV9 combines with J gene TRBJ1-3; D is uncertain. Per the germline V gene, CDR1 is SGDLS and CDR2 is YYNGEE. The CDR3 is 12 amino acids. V shed 2 bases and J shed 3 bases, with 3 bases lying between them. CDR3 sequence: CASSVNGNTIYS. For the CDR3, the DNA is TGTGCCAGCAGCGTCAATGGAAACACCATATATTCT.

This clonotype was counted between two and nine times. The chain joins TRBV20-1 to TRBJ2-2; 9 nucleotides agree with TRBD1. CDR1 is DFQATT, CDR2 SNEGSKA, per germline (reference sequence). The CDR3 has 16 amino acids. The V segment lost 0 bases and the J segment 5 bases; nucleotides outside the gene matches: 7. CDR3 sequence reads: CSARDHRGRRTGELFF. CDR3 DNA: TGCAGTGCTAGAGATCACAGGGGGCGTCGGACCGGGGAGCTGTTTTTT.

This clonotype is a singleton in its sample. Likely a read error: the CDR3 ends without its conserved phenylalanine or tryptophan. V usage is TRBV27 and J usage is TRBJ2-1; 7 positions match TRBD2. This CDR3 spans 15 amino acids. CDR1 is MNHEY, CDR2 SMNVEV, per germline (reference sequence). V lost 6 bases, J lost 9 bases, and 14 bases stayed unmatched. DNA for the CDR3: TGTGCCAGCAGAGGAGGGAGGGGCCAAGAGGGTGAGCAGTTCCTC. Its translation: CASRGGRGQEGEQFL.

This clonotype was counted ten times or more. This rearrangement joins TRBV7-7 to TRBJ2-5; D assignment may be TRBD1 or TRBD2 (5 bases each). The CDR3 extends over 15 amino acids. The V gene lost 5 bases and the J gene lost 5 bases, with 18 bases spanning the gap. Germline V CDR1 and CDR2: SSHAT, FNYEAQ (reference sequence). The CDR3 coding sequence is TGTGCCAGCAGCATGGCCTACGAGGGGTTGGAGACCCAGTACTTC. Its translation is CASSMAYEGLETQYF.

This clonotype was observed a handful of times. The chain has TRBV6-6 and TRBJ2-7, with D tentatively TRBD1 (5 bases). CDR3 size: 14 residues. Germline CDR1 and CDR2: MNHNY and SVGAGI (reference sequence). The V and J ends lost 4 bases and 4 bases respectively, with 14 bases between them. The CDR3 spells CASSSDVGAYEQYF. CDR3 DNA: TGTGCCAGCAGTTCGGACGTTGGGGCTTACGAGCAGTACTTC.

This clonotype was counted ten times or more. The gene calls are TRBV7-9 and TRBJ2-5; 7 bases are shared with TRBD1. Germline CDR1 is SEHNR and CDR2 is FQNEAQ (reference sequence). The CDR3 length is 14 residues. With 4 bases clipped from V and 4 bases from J, the junction kept 6 bases outside the gene matches. CDR3 sequence: CASSSLTGLETQYF. CDR3 in DNA: TGTGCCAGCAGCTCCCTGACAGGGTTAGAGACCCAGTACTTC.

V usage is TRBV5-4 and J usage is TRBJ2-7, with TRBD1 matching over 8 bases. Germline loops: CDR1 SGHNT, CDR2 YYREEE (reference sequence). The CDR3 length is 15 residues. Losses at the gene ends were 4 bases for V and 1 base for J; bases not matched to a gene: 7. CDR3 sequence reads: CASSAGTGASYEQYF. The CDR3 DNA sequence: TGTGCCAGCAGCGCCGGGACAGGAGCTTCCTACGAGCAGTACTTC.

This rearrangement joins TRBV7-9 to TRBJ2-7; 9 positions agree with TRBD1. The length of the CDR3 is 15 residues. Per the germline V gene, CDR1 is SEHNR and CDR2 is FQNEAQ (reference sequence). Trimming cost V 1 base and J 6 bases; bases outside gene matches: 7. The CDR3 coding sequence is TGTGCCAGCAGCTTAGAGGGCGGGACAGGGTTCGAGCAGTACTTC. It encodes CASSLEGGTGFEQYF.

Regarding this clonotype: A much larger clone differs by one base, so this may be a read error. The final CDR3 position lacks the conserved phenylalanine or tryptophan, pointing to a likely read error. The chain uses TRBV16 and TRBJ1-5; unclear D gene. The V and J ends lost 0 bases and 0 bases respectively, with 6 bases between them. CDR1 and CDR2 from the germline V gene are KGHSY and FQNENV. CDR3 length equals 15 residues. The CDR3 DNA reads as TGTGCCAGCAGCCAATCTCCCGCTAGCAATCAGCCCCAGCATCTT. It encodes CASSQSPASNQPQHL.

With respect to this clonotype: This may come from a read error, since a much larger clone is one base off. The V gene is TRBV6-1, the J gene TRBJ2-7; maybe TRBD2 (5 bases). From germline, CDR1 is MNHNS and CDR2 SASEGT. The CDR3 runs to 10 residues. V lost 8 bases to trimming and J lost 3 bases, with 5 bases between them. CDR3 in amino acids: CASEGYEQYF. In DNA form, the CDR3 reads TGTGCCAGCGAGGGCTACGAGCAGTACTTC.